Below are 8 T cell receptor beta chains sequenced from a single sample in a study of blood T cell repertoires in COVID-19. The data were produced by immunoSEQ multiplex PCR, yet TCRdb's version contains in-frame clones alone and is incomplete. The sample includes roughly 150,000 clones, 88% of them seen just once. Material for sequencing was peripheral blood. These receptors were obtained from a human donor in a cohort sampled during active COVID-19.

The gene calls are TRBV9 and TRBJ2-1, with 8 bases matching TRBD2. CDR3 length: 15 residues. In germline, CDR1 is SGDLS, CDR2 YYNGEE. Trimming at V came to 0 bases and at J to 7 bases, leaving 6 bases not matched to a gene. The CDR3 spells CASSVDGGAANEQFF. Here the CDR3 DNA reads TGTGCCAGCAGCGTAGACGGGGGGGCTGCTAATGAGCAGTTCTTC.

This rearrangement joins TRBV6-1 to TRBJ1-3, with a possible D match to TRBD1 (5 bases). The V and J ends lost 2 bases and 4 bases respectively, with 12 bases between them. This CDR3 region has 15 residues. In germline, CDR1 is MNHNS, CDR2 SASEGT. In DNA form, the CDR3 reads TGTGCCAGCAGTGAAATGGGGACTGCAGGAAACACCATATATTTT. Residues: CASSEMGTAGNTIYF.

This chain links TRBV11-2 with TRBJ2-5, with 9 bases identical to TRBD2. The V segment lost 2 bases and the J segment 5 bases; nucleotides outside the gene matches: 3. CDR3 length equals 14 residues. From germline, CDR1 is SGHAT and CDR2 FQNNGV. Written as DNA, the CDR3 is TGTGCCAGCAGCTTACTAGCGGGGTGGGAGACCCAGTACTTC. It translates to CASSLLAGWETQYF.

The V call is TRBV27, the J call TRBJ2-3; 7 nucleotides match TRBD2. The CDR3 runs to 14 residues. Germline-derived CDR1 and CDR2 are MNHEY and SMNVEV (reference sequence). Trimming at V came to 7 bases and at J to 4 bases, leaving 8 bases not matched to a gene. CDR3 residues: CASNWGGSPDTQYF. In DNA form, the CDR3 reads TGTGCCAGCAATTGGGGGGGGAGTCCAGATACGCAGTATTTT.

This chain connects TRBV24-1 to TRBJ2-1, with no clear D. Trimming took 5 bases from V and 7 from J, leaving 8 bases between them. The germline gives CDR1 KGHDR, CDR2 SFDVKD. This CDR3 has 12 amino acids. As DNA, the CDR3 is TGTGCCACCAGTGCCACGGGTAATGAGCAGTTCTTC. This gives the protein CATSATGNEQFF.

The rearrangement uses TRBV3-1 (or the pseudogene TRBV3-2) and TRBJ1-5; no definite D call. This CDR3 has 15 residues. Germline assignment: CDR1 LGHDT and CDR2 YNNKEL (reference sequence). Trimming took off 1 base at V and 2 bases at J, with 9 bases between the two ends. The DNA for the CDR3 is TGTGCCAGCAGCCAAGGCGGGTCGGGCAATCAGCCCCAGCATTTT. It is translated as CASSQGGSGNQPQHF.

This clone was seen a few times. This chain uses TRBV5-4 with TRBJ2-2; 12 bases map to TRBD1. Trimming removed 4 bases from V and 6 bases from J; junction bases left unmatched: 7. Germline values: CDR1 SGHNT, CDR2 YYREEE (reference sequence). The CDR3 contains 16 residues. The DNA of the CDR3 is TGTGCCAGCAGCGCCGCCGGGACAGGGGGCCCCGGGGAGCTGTTTTTT. Translation gives CASSAAGTGGPGELFF.

This chain joins TRBV3-1 (or the pseudogene TRBV3-2) and TRBJ1-5; D remains unclear. V dropped 4 bases and J dropped 0 bases, with 10 bases sitting between them. The CDR3 is made up of 15 amino acids. CDR1 and CDR2 (germline): LGHDT, YNNKEL (reference sequence). Here the CDR3 reads CASSPGVPSNQPQHF. DNA for the CDR3: TGTGCCAGCAGCCCCGGGGTCCCTAGCAATCAGCCCCAGCATTTT.